One sample yielded the 5 T cell receptor beta chains listed below, sequenced in a study of blood T cell repertoires in COVID-19. Only in-frame clones appear in the TCRdb table, and some are missing; sequencing was by immunoSEQ multiplex PCR. The data contain 130,000 to 150,000 clones, 84% of them singletons. The specimen was PBMCs or T cells enriched from blood (not recorded which). The receptors originated from a woman aged 45 to 65 who had been exposed to COVID-19.

This clone occurred once. V gene TRBV19 combines with J gene TRBJ1-3, with D perhaps matching TRBD1 (5 bases). CDR1 and CDR2 from the germline V gene are LNHDA and SQIVND (reference sequence). The CDR3 sequence is 16 residues long. Trimming shortened V by 7 bases and J by 2 bases, and 18 bases separated the two germline ends. Here the CDR3 reads CASNHGQPSPGNTIYF. DNA for the CDR3: TGTGCCAGTAATCATGGACAACCCTCCCCTGGAAACACCATATATTTT.

The chain has TRBV7-6 and TRBJ2-1, with TRBD2 identical over 16 bases. This CDR3 comprises 20 residues. CDR1 is SGHVS, CDR2 FNYEAQ, per germline. V dropped 4 bases and J dropped 4; count of bases not matched to a gene: 13. The CDR3 sequence: CASSSGTSGRALNPYNEQFF. CDR3 sequence (DNA): TGTGCCAGCAGCTCTGGGACTAGCGGGAGGGCTCTCAACCCTTACAATGAGCAGTTCTTC. Variable domain in full (rest from reference TRBV7-6 and TRBJ2-1): GAGVSQSPRYKVTKRGQDVALRCDPISGHVSLYWYRQALGQGPEFLTYFNYEAQQDKSGLPNDRFSAERPEGSISTLTIQRTEQRDSAMYRCASSSGTSGRALNPYNEQFFGPGTRLTVL.

Concerning this clone: This sample includes further DNA sequences coding for the same CDR3. The chain is built from TRBV5-6 and TRBJ2-3; D is ambiguous. This CDR3 is built from 14 residues. Trimming left V 0 bases short and J 1 base short, with 6 bases between. From germline, CDR1 is SGHDT and CDR2 YYEEEE. As DNA, the CDR3 is TGTGCCAGCAGCTTGGGACGGGGCACAGATACGCAGTATTTT. As protein: CASSLGRGTDTQYF.

The chain recombines TRBV6-5 with TRBJ2-7; 10 nucleotides match TRBD1. Germline-derived CDR1 and CDR2 are MNHEY and SVGAGI. With 5 bases clipped from V and 1 base from J, the junction kept 5 bases outside the gene matches. This CDR3 has 15 amino acids. The CDR3 sequence: CASSIGTGVSYEQYF. The CDR3 DNA reads as TGTGCCAGCAGTATAGGGACAGGGGTATCCTACGAGCAGTACTTC.

J is TRBJ2-5 and V is TRBV6-6; 13 bases line up with TRBD2. After removal of 9 bases from V and 2 bases from J, the junction contained 3 bases not matched to a gene. Germline CDR1 MNHNY, CDR2 SVGAGI (reference sequence). The CDR3 is 14 amino acids. CDR3 region: CASRLAGGQETQYF. CDR3 DNA: TGTGCCAGTCGACTAGCGGGGGGTCAAGAGACCCAGTACTTC.